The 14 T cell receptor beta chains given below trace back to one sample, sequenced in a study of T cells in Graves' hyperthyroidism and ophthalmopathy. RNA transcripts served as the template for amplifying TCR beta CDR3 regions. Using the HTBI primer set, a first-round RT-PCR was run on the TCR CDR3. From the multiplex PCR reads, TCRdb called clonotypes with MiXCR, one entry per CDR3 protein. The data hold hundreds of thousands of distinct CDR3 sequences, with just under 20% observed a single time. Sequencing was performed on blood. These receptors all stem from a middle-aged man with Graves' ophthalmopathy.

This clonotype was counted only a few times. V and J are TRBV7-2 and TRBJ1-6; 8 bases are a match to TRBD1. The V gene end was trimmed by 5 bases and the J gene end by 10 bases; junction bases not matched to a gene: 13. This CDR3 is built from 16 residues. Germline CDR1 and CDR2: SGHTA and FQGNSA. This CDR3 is CASSRDRGRPNSPLHF. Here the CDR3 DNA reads TGTGCCAGCAGCCGCGACAGGGGTAGGCCAAACTCACCCCTCCACTTT.

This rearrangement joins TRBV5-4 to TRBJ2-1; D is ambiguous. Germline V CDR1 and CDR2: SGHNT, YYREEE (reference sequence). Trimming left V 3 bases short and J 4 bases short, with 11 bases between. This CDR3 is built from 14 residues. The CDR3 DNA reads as TGTGCCAGCAGCTCTGATGCGGTATACAATGAGCAGTTCTTC. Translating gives CASSSDAVYNEQFF.

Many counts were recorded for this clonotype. The chain's CDR3 is CASSLSRLVPDTQYF. DNA of the CDR3: TGTGCCAGCAGCTTATCTCGACTAGTACCCGATACGCAGTATTTT. The V call is TRBV11-3, the J call TRBJ2-3; D may be TRBD2 (6 bases). Trimming shortened V by 2 bases and J by 6 bases, and 15 bases separated the two germline ends. Germline-derived CDR1 and CDR2 are SGHNT and YENEEA. This CDR3 spans 15 amino acids.

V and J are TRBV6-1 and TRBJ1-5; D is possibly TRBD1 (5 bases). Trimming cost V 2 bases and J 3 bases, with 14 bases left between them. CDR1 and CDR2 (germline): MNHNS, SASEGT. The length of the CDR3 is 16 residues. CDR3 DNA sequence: TGTGCCAGCAGTGAAAGGAGGGGATTGAACAATCAGCCCCAGCATTTT. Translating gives CASSERRGLNNQPQHF.

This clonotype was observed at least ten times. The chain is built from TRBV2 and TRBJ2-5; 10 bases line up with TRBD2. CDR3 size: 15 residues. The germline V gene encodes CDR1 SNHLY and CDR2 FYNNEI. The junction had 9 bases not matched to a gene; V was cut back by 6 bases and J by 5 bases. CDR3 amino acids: CASSGLADSRETQYF. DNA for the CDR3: TGTGCCAGCAGCGGACTAGCGGACAGCCGGGAGACCCAGTACTTC.

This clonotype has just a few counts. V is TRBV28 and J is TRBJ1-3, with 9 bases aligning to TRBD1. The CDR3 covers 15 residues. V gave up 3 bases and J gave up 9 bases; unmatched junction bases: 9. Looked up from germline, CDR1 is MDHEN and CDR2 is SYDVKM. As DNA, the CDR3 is TGTGCCAGCAGTTTCCCCGGACAGGGGCTGGGCACCATATATTTT. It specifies CASSFPGQGLGTIYF.

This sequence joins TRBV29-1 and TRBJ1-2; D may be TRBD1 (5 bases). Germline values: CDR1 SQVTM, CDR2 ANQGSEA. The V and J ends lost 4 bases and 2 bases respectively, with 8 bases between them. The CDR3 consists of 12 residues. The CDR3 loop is CSVGGTNYGYTF. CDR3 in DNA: TGCAGCGTTGGCGGGACCAACTATGGCTACACCTTC. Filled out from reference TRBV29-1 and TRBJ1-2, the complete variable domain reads SAVISQKPSRDICQRGTSLTIQCQVDSQVTMMFWYRQQPGQSLTLIATANQGSEATYESGFVIDKFPISRPNLTFSTLTVSNMSPEDSSIYLCSVGGTNYGYTFGSGTRLTVV.

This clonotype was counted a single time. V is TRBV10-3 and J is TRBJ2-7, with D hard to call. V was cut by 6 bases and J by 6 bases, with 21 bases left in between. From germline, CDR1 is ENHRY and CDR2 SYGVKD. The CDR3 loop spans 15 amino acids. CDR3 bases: TGTGCCATCAGGATCCCGGGTCCCTACGGCGGCGAGCAGTACTTC. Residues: CAIRIPGPYGGEQYF.

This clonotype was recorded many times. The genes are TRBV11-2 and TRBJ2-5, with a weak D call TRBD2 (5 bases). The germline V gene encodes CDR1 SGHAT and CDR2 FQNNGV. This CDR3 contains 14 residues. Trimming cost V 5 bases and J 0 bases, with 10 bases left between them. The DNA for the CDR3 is TGTGCCAGCAGCCCCCCGGGGAACCAAGAGACCCAGTACTTC. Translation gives CASSPPGNQETQYF.

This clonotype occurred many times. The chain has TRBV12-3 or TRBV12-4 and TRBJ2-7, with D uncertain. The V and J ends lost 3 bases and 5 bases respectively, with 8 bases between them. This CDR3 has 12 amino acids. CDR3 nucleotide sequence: TGTGCCAGCAGTTTCGGTGGCCACGAGCAGTACTTC. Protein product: CASSFGGHEQYF.

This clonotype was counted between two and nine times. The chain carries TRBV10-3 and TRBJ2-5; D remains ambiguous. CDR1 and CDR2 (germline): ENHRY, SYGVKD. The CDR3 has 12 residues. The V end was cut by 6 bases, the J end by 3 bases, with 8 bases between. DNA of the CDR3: TGTGCCATCAGCCCTGCGGAAGAGACCCAGTACTTC. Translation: CAISPAEETQYF.

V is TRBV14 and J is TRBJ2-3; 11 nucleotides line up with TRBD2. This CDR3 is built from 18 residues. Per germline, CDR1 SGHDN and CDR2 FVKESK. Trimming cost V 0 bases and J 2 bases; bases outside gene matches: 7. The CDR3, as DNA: TGTGCCAGCAGCCAAGAGCCGCTAGCGGGGGGCATCACAGATACGCAGTATTTT. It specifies CASSQEPLAGGITDTQYF.

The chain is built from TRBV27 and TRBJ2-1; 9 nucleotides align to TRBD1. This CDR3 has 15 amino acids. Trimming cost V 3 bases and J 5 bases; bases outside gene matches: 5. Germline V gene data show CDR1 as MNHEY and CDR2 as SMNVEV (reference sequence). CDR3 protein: CASSFSGTGNNEQFF. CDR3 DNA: TGTGCCAGCAGTTTTTCCGGGACAGGGAACAATGAGCAGTTCTTC.

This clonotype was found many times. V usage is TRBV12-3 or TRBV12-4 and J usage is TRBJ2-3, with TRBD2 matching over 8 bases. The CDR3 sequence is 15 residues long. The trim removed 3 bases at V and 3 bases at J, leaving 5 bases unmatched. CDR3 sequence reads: CASSFPSGPTDTQYF. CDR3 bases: TGTGCCAGCAGTTTTCCTAGCGGGCCTACAGATACGCAGTATTTT.